Sequencing of this TCR beta chain was carried out in a study of T cell responses to AZD1222 COVID-19 vaccine. V lost 5 bases and J lost 7, with 9 bases in between. Germline-derived CDR1 and CDR2 are SNHLY and FYNNEI. This CDR3 comprises 11 residues. Profiled with immunoSEQ multiplex PCR; TCRdb holds only in-frame clones, not every one. This table holds 100,000 to 150,000 clones, 92% found once. The sequence derives from an adult who received the AZD1222 COVID-19 vaccine. The V call is TRBV2, the J call TRBJ2-7; D is unclear. The source material was peripheral blood, sampled 28 days after the second AZD1222 dose. In DNA, the CDR3 is TGTGCCAGCAGTCTCTTAGGAGAGCAGTACTTC. Translated, it gives CASSLLGEQYF.